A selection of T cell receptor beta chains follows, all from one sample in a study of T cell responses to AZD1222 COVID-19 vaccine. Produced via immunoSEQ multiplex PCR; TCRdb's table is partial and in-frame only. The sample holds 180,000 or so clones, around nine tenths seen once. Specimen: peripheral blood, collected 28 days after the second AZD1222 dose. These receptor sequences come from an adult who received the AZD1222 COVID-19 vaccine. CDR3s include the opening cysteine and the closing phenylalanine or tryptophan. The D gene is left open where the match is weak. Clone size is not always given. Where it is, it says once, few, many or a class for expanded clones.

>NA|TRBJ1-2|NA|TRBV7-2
TGTGCCAGCAGCTTAGAGGGGAATAGCTATGGCTACACCTTC
CASSLEGNSYGYTF
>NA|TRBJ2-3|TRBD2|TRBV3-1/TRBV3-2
TGTGCCAGCGGAAAGGGACTAGCCTCCACAGATACGCAGTATTTT
CASGKGLASTDTQYF
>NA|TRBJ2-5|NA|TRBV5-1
TGCGCCAGCAGCGGGTCAAAGACCCAGTACTTC
CASSGSKTQYF
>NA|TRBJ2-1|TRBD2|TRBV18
TGTGCCAGCTCACCGCTAGCGGGAGACTACAATGAGCAGTTCTTC
CASSPLAGDYNEQFF
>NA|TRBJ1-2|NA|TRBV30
TGTGCCTGGAGCCCTCAGGGGCGCAAGGGGAGAGGCTACACCTTC
CAWSPQGRKGRGYTF
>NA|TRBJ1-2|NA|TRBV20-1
TGCAGTGCTAGTTCCGGCTATGGCTACACCTTC
CSASSGYGYTF
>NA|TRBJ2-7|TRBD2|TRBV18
TGTGCCAGCTCACCGGGACTAGCGGATTACGAGCAGTACTTC
CASSPGLADYEQYF
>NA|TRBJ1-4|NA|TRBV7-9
TGTGCCAGCAGCCGCCAGGGCCCAACTAATGAAAAACTGTTTTTT
CASSRQGPTNEKLFF
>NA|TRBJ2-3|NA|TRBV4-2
TGTGCCAGCAGCCAAGAGGCAGGAGATACGCAGTATTTT
CASSQEAGDTQYF
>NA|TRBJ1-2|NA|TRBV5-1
TGCGCCAGCAGCCTGCAGGGAGATGGCTACACCTTC
CASSLQGDGYTF
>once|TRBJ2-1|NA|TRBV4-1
TGCGCCAGCAGCCATCTCAGCTCCTACAATGAGCAGTTCTTC
CASSHLSSYNEQFF
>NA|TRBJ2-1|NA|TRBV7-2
TGTGCCAGCAGCTTAGCCGGGTCTCAAGAGACCCAGTTCTTC
CASSLAGSQETQFF
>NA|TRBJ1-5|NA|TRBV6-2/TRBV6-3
TGTGCCAGCAGTTACACGGGACTTTCTAGGCCCCAGCATTTT
CASSYTGLSRPQHF
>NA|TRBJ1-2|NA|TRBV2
TGTGCCAGCAGTTTTAGTCGGCGGTCCTCTCTGGGTGGCTACACCTTC
CASSFSRRSSLGGYTF
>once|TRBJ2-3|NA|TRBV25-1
TGTGCCAGCAGTGAATATATTTATGGAAATACGCAGTATTTT
CASSEYIYGNTQYF
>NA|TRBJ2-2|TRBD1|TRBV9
TGTGCCAGCAGCTCGGGACAGGGGGCGCACACCGGGGAGCTGTTTTTT
CASSSGQGAHTGELFF
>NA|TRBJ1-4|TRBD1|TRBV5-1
TGCGCCAGCAGCAAAGACAGGGACTGGGAAAAACTGTTTTTT
CASSKDRDWEKLFF
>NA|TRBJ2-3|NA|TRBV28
TGTGCCAGCGGCGTCCCGGTAGCGCAACCTAGCACAGATACGCAGTATTTT
CASGVPVAQPSTDTQYF
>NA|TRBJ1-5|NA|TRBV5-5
TGTGCCAGCAGCTTGGCCGTCGGGAATCAGCCCCAGCATTTT
CASSLAVGNQPQHF
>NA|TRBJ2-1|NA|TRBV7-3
TGTGCCAGCAGCTTTGACAGCTCCTACAATGAGCAGTTCTTC
CASSFDSSYNEQFF
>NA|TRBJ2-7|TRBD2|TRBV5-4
TGTGCCAGCAGCTATCTAGCGGGGCCCTACGAGCAGTACTTC
CASSYLAGPYEQYF
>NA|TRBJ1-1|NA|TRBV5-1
TGCGCCAGCAGCTTTATGGCCGGGGGCACTGAAGCTTTCTTT
CASSFMAGGTEAFF
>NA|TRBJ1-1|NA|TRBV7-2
TGTGCCAGCAGCCCCCGAGGTGGGAACACTGAAGCTTTCTTT
CASSPRGGNTEAFF
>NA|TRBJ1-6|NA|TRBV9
TGTGCCAGCAGCGTCCATGGGGGACCTTTGGATAATTCACCCCTCCACTTT
CASSVHGGPLDNSPLHF
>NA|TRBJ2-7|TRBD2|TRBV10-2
TGCGCCAGCAGGGGGGGGACGGGAGAGAACTACGAGCAGTACTTC
CASRGGTGENYEQYF
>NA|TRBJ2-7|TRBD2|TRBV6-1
TGTGCCAGCAGTGAAGCGGGTAGCGGGCCCGCCTACGAGCAGTACTTC
CASSEAGSGPAYEQYF
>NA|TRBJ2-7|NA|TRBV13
TGTGCCAGCAGCTTAGGCCCGGGACATTCTAGAGGGCTTTACGAGCAGTACTTC
CASSLGPGHSRGLYEQYF
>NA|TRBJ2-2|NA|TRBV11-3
TGTGCCAGCAGCTTAGTGTCTACAGGGATCGCGAACACCGGGGAGCTGTTTTTT
CASSLVSTGIANTGELFF
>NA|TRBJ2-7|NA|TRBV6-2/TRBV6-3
TGTGCCAGCAGTCGGGGCGGTGGCCTTTCCTACGAGCAGTACTTC
CASSRGGGLSYEQYF
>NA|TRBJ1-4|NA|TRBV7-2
TGTGCCAGCAGCTTCCGCCCTGGAACATATGAAAAACTGTTTTTT
CASSFRPGTYEKLFF
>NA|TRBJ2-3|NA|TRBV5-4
TGTGCCAGCAGCTTATACGCCGGGGCCGCAGATACGCAGTATTTT
CASSLYAGAADTQYF
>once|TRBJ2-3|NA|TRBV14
TGTGCCAGCAGCCAATCGGTAGCTTCCACAGATACGCAGTATTTT
CASSQSVASTDTQYF
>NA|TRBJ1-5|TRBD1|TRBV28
TGTGCCAGCAGCCAGGGACAGGGGACCCAGCCCCAGCATTTT
CASSQGQGTQPQHF
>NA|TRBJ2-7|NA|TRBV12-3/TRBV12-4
TGTGCCAGCAGTACCAGACAGCTGCAGTACTTC
CASSTRQLQYF
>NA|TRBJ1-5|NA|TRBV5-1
TGCGCCAGCAGCTTGGGGGAGGGGCATCAGCCCCAGCATTTT
CASSLGEGHQPQHF
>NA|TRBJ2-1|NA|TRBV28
TGTGCCAGCAGTTTAGGGACTTTCCTACATGAGCAGTTCTTC
CASSLGTFLHEQFF
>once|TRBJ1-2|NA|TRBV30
TGTGCCTGGAGTATGGGGTCGGACTATGGCTACACCTTC
CAWSMGSDYGYTF